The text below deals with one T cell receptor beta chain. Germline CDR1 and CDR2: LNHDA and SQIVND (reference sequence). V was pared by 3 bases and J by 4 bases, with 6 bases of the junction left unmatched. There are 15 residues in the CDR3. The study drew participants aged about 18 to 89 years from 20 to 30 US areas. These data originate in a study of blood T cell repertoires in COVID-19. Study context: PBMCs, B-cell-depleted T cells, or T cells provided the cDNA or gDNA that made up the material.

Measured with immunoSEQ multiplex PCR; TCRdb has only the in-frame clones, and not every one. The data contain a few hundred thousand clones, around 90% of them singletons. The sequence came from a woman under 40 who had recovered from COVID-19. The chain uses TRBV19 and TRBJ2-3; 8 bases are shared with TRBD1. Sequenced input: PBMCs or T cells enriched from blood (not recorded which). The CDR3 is CASSIPRGLADTQYF. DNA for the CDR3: TGTGCCAGTAGTATTCCCAGGGGGCTTGCAGATACGCAGTATTTT. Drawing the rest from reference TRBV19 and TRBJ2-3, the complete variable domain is DGGITQSPKYLFRKEGQNVTLSCEQNLNHDAMYWYRQDPGQGLRLIYYSQIVNDFQKGDIAEGYSVSREKKESFPLTVTSAQKNPTAFYLCASSIPRGLADTQYFGPGTRLTVL.